Listed below are T cell receptor beta chains from one sample, sequenced in a study of T cell responses to AZD1222 COVID-19 vaccine. Assay used: immunoSEQ multiplex PCR; TCRdb lists only in-frame clones, some missing. The table lists more than 150,000 clones, approximately 90% of them singletons. Sequences were derived from peripheral blood, sampled 28 days after the second AZD1222 dose. Receptors were obtained from an adult who received the AZD1222 COVID-19 vaccine. CDR3s include the opening cysteine and the closing phenylalanine or tryptophan. Each record gives: V gene, clone size, J gene, CDR3 protein. The listing skips clone size in some rows; elsewhere it reads once, few, many or a size class.

TRBV19,once,TRBJ2-1,CASSSGRGYNEQFF
TRBV9,once,TRBJ1-1,CASSAGLGDTEAFF
TRBV25-1,NA,TRBJ2-5,CASSEYMAGAETQYF
TRBV9,NA,TRBJ1-1,CASSVGHPGAEAFF
TRBV6-1,NA,TRBJ1-5,CASSEAGQSNQPQHF
TRBV19,NA,TRBJ2-2,CASRLTPGGAGELFF
TRBV7-2,once,TRBJ2-2,CATPSRDRVIAGELFF
TRBV19,NA,TRBJ1-4,CASSPGGTNEKLFF
TRBV28,NA,TRBJ2-1,CASRFSGVGTNEQFF
TRBV4-2,NA,TRBJ2-5,CASTASGAQETQYF
TRBV5-1,NA,TRBJ2-7,CASSLRDLLYEQYF
TRBV12-3/TRBV12-4,NA,TRBJ2-5,CASSFAMQETQYF
TRBV7-9,NA,TRBJ2-1,CASSLGPSGGLMVF
TRBV20-1,NA,TRBJ2-7,CSASRGREQYF
TRBV5-5,NA,TRBJ2-7,CASSLGRTPYEQYF
TRBV11-2,NA,TRBJ2-7,CASTAGGGKQYF
TRBV28,NA,TRBJ2-3,CASSNRPGTTGTSGRAGTDTQYF
TRBV29-1,NA,TRBJ2-7,CSVDTGSYEQYF
TRBV5-1,NA,TRBJ2-6,CASSSGTGGSGANVLTF
TRBV28,NA,TRBJ1-6,CASSLVDTYNSPLHF
TRBV2,NA,TRBJ2-2,CASSPTDYGGELFF
TRBV9,NA,TRBJ1-4,CASSDGGLKEKLFF
TRBV5-1,NA,TRBJ2-2,CASSLPSGTGELFF
TRBV3-1/TRBV3-2,NA,TRBJ1-1,CASSQDEGGENYEAFF
TRBV10-3,NA,TRBJ2-1,CAISVGEREGQIF
TRBV30,once,TRBJ1-2,CAWRVQGADGYTF
TRBV18,NA,TRBJ1-1,CASSRGQGEAFF
TRBV28,NA,TRBJ2-1,CASRTPSGYNEQFF
TRBV5-1,NA,TRBJ2-2,CASSLGVTGELFF
TRBV7-9,once,TRBJ1-5,CASSRDRGSQPQHF
TRBV9,NA,TRBJ2-1,CASSVGLAGYSSYNEQFF
TRBV7-8,NA,TRBJ2-2,CASSLVGGTGELFF
TRBV5-1,NA,TRBJ2-3,CASSSDRGTDTQYF
TRBV30,NA,TRBJ2-6,CAWSGDSGANVLTF
TRBV2,NA,TRBJ2-7,CASSGASGSPYEQYF
TRBV19,NA,TRBJ2-2,CASNRDTGELFF
TRBV7-6,few,TRBJ1-6,CASSLEQGNNSPLHF
TRBV7-8,NA,TRBJ2-7,CASSLLVGYEQYF
TRBV9,NA,TRBJ2-4,CASSPGTGDFFGNIQYF
TRBV7-6,NA,TRBJ1-5,CASSLGQGSGQPQHF
TRBV5-1,NA,TRBJ1-1,CASSLDSPETEAFF
TRBV6-6,NA,TRBJ1-1,CASSPGGLEAFF
TRBV28,few,TRBJ2-1,CASSLPGQGGNEQFF
TRBV21-1,NA,TRBJ2-2,CASSKSWAGQGAPGELFF
TRBV7-2,NA,TRBJ2-1,CASETGMREGRSSYNEQFF
TRBV5-1,NA,TRBJ1-4,CASSPGETEKLFF
TRBV28,once,TRBJ2-7,CASTNANVYEQYF
TRBV7-9,NA,TRBJ1-6,CASSQEDSYNSPLHF
TRBV24-1,NA,TRBJ2-5,CAPFSWWDQETQYF
TRBV5-4,NA,TRBJ2-7,CASSVAPGRSGNEQYF
TRBV28,NA,TRBJ1-5,CASEPGDNQPQHF
TRBV28,once,TRBJ2-7,CASSSWTGTDSYEQYF
TRBV5-6,NA,TRBJ2-3,CASSLAGLGGDF
TRBV5-6,once,TRBJ1-5,CASSLTGQGYQPQHF
TRBV11-3,NA,TRBJ1-1,CASSLGGHTEAFF
TRBV4-3,NA,TRBJ2-3,CASSQAPRGADTQYF